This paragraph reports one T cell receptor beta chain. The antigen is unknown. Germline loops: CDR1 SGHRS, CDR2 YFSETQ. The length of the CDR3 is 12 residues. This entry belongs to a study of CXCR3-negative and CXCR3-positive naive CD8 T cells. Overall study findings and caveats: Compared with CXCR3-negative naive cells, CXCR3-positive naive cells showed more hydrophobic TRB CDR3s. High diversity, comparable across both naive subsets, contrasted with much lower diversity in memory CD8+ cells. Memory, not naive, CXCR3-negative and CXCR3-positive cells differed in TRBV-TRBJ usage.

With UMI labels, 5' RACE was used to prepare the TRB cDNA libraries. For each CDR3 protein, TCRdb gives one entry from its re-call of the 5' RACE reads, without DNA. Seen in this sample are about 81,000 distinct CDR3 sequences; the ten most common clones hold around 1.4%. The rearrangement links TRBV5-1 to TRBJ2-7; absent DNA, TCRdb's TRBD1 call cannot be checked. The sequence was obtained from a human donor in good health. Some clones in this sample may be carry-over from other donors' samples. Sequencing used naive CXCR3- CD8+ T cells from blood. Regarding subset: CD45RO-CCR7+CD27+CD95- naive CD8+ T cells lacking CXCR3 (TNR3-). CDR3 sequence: CASSWTGEEQYF.